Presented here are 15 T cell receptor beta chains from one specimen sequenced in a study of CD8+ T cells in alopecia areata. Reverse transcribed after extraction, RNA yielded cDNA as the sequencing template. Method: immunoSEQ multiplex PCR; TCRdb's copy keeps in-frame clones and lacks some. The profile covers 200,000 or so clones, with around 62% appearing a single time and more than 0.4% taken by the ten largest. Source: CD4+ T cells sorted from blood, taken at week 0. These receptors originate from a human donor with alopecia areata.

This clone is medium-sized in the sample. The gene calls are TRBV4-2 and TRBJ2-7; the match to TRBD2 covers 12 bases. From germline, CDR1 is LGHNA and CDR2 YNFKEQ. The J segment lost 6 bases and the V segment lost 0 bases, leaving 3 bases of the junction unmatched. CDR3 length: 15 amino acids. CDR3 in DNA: TGTGCCAGCAGCCAAGAGACTAGCGGGAGAGGCGAGCAGTACTTC. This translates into CASSQETSGRGEQYF.

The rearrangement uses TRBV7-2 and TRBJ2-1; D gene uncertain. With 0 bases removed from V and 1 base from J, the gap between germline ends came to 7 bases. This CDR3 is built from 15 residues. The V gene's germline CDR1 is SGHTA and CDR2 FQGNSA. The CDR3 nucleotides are TGTGCCAGCAGCTTAGCAGCGACTTCCTACAATGAGCAGTTCTTC. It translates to CASSLAATSYNEQFF.

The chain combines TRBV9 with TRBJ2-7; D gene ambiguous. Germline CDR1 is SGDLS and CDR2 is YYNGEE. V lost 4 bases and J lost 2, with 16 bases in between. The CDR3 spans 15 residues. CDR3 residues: CASSPGFGLTYEQYF. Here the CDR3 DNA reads TGTGCCAGCAGCCCAGGTTTTGGCCTGACCTACGAGCAGTACTTC.

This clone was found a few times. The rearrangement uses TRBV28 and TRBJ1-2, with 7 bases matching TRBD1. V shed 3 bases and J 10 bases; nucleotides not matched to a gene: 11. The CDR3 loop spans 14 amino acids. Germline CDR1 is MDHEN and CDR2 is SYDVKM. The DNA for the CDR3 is TGTGCCAGCAGTTTTCAGGGCAGGGGGAGATTCTACACCTTC. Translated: CASSFQGRGRFYTF.

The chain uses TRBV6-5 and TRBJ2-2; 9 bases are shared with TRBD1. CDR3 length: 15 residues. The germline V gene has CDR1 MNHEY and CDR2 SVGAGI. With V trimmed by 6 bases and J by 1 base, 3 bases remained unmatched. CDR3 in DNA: TGTGCCAGCAGGGGGACAGGGAGGAACACCGGGGAGCTGTTTTTT. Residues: CASRGTGRNTGELFF.

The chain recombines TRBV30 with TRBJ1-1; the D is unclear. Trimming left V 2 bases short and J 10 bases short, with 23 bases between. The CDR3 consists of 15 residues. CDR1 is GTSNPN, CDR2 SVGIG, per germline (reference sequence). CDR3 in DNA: TGTGCCTGGAGTCTTCCAGCGGGGTTACGGTTGGGAGCTTTCTTT. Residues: CAWSLPAGLRLGAFF.

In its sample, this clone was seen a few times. CDR3 DNA: TGCGCCAGCAGCTTGGGCGGGCAGGGGATAGGGAACACTGAAGCTTTCTTT. Translating gives CASSLGGQGIGNTEAFF. J is TRBJ1-1 and V is TRBV5-1, with D possibly being TRBD1 (6 bases). The germline V gene encodes CDR1 SGHRS and CDR2 YFSETQ. This CDR3 region has 17 residues. Trimming removed 0 bases at V and 1 base at J, with 16 bases between.

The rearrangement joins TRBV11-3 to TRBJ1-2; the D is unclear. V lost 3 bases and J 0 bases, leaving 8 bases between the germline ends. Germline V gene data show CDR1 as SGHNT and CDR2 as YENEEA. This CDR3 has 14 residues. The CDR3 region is CASSLLLPNYGYTF. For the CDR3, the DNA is TGTGCCAGCAGCTTGTTATTGCCTAACTATGGCTACACCTTC.

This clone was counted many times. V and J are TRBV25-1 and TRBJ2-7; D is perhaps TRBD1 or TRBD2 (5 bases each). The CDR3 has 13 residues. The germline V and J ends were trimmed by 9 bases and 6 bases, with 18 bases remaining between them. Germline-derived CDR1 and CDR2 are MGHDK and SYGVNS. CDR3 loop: CASKSLAGLEQYF. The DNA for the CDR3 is TGTGCCAGTAAATCCCTAGCAGGGCTCGAGCAGTACTTC.

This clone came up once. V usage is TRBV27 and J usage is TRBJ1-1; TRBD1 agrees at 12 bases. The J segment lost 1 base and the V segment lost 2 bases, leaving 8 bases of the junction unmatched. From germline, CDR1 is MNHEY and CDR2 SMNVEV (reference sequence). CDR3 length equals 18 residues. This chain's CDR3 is CASSLNPGQGAWNTEAFF. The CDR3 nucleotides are TGTGCCAGCAGTTTAAACCCGGGACAGGGGGCCTGGAACACTGAAGCTTTCTTT.

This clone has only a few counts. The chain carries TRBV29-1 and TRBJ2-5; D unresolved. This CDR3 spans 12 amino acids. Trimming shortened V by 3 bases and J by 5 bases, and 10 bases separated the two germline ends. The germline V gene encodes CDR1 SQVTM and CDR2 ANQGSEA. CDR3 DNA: TGCAGCGTTGACCTTTTCACGGAGACCCAGTACTTC. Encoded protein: CSVDLFTETQYF.

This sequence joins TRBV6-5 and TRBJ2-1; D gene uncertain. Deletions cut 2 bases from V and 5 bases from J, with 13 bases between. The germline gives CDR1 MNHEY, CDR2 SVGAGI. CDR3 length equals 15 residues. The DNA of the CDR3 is TGTGCCAGCAGTTACGCAGGTGTGGGAAACAATGAGCAGTTCTTC. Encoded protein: CASSYAGVGNNEQFF.

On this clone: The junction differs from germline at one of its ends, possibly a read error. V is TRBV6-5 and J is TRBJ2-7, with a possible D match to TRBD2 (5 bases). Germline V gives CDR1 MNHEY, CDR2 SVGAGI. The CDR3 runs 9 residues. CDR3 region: CASSYSRDF. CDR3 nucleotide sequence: TGTGCCAGCAGTTACTCGAGGGACTTC.

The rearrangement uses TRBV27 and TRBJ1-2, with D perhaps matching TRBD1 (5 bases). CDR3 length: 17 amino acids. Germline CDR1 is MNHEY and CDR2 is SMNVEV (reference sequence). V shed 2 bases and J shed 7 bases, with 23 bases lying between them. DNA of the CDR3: TGTGCCAGCAGTTTAATACCCGGCGGAGCATTAGGGGCTGGCTACACCTTC. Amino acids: CASSLIPGGALGAGYTF.

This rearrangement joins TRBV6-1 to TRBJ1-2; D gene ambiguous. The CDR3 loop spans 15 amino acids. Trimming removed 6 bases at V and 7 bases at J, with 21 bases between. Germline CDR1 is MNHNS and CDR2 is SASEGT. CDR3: CASRRLDGAAGGYTF. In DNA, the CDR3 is TGTGCCAGCAGACGTTTGGACGGCGCTGCCGGTGGCTACACCTTC.